Shown below are 24 T cell receptor beta chains from a single sample sequenced in a study of T cells in Graves' hyperthyroidism and ophthalmopathy. The CDR3 regions of TCR beta were amplified from RNA transcripts. RT-PCR in the first round (using the HTBI primer set) targeted the TCR CDR3. TCRdb reanalysed the multiplex PCR reads using MiXCR and keeps one entry per CDR3 protein. The sample carries around 340,000 distinct CDR3 sequences, roughly 23% recorded once. The material sequenced was blood. The origin of the receptors is a woman aged 45-65 years with Graves' hyperthyroidism.

This clonotype was recorded at least ten times. V and J are TRBV6-1 and TRBJ2-7, with 9 bases lining up with TRBD1. Germline-derived CDR1 and CDR2 are MNHNS and SASEGT. The J segment lost 5 bases and the V segment lost 4 bases, leaving 12 bases of the junction unmatched. The CDR3 contains 16 residues. The CDR3 DNA reads TGTGCCAGCAGTGCAAGACAGGGGGTTTTAGTCGACGAGCAGTACTTC. It codes for CASSARQGVLVDEQYF.

This clonotype was seen repeatedly, ten times or more. The chain has TRBV12-3 or TRBV12-4 and TRBJ2-1; TRBD1 might be the D (6 bases). The germline V and J ends were trimmed by 3 bases and 3 bases, with 12 bases remaining between them. CDR3 length equals 15 residues. DNA for the CDR3: TGTGCCAGCAGTTTGAGGGGGACCCACTACAATGAGCAGTTCTTC. It translates to CASSLRGTHYNEQFF.

This clonotype has ten or more counts. V usage is TRBV12-3 or TRBV12-4 and J usage is TRBJ1-1; D might be TRBD1 (6 bases). The length of the CDR3 is 15 residues. The ends were cut back, 5 bases at V and 4 bases at J, with 17 bases in the middle. The DNA for the CDR3 is TGTGCCAGCAGTCCTAGAGACAGGCGGGGCACTGAAGCTTTCTTT. Its protein is CASSPRDRRGTEAFF.

On this clonotype itself: This may be a read error: a much more frequent sequence differs by one nucleotide. The gene calls are TRBV11-2 and TRBJ2-2; 11 nucleotides match TRBD2. The CDR3 totals 17 residues. Germline V gives CDR1 SGHAT, CDR2 FQNNGV. CDR3: CASSSRATSGNAGELFF. In DNA form, the CDR3 reads TGTGCCAGCAGCTCCCGAGCGACTAGCGGGAACGCCGGGGAGCTGTTTTTT. Variable domain in full (rest from reference TRBV11-2 and TRBJ2-2): EAGVAQSPRYKIIEKRQSVAFWCNPISGHATLYWYQQILGQGPKLLIQFQNNGVVDDSQLPKDRFSAERLKGVDSTLKIQPAKLEDSAVYLCASSSRATSGNAGELFFGEGSRLTVL.

This clonotype is a singleton in its sample. V and J are TRBV2 and TRBJ2-3, with unresolved D. Per the germline V gene, CDR1 is SNHLY and CDR2 is FYNNEI. The ends were cut back, 4 bases at V and 0 bases at J, with 14 bases in the middle. CDR3 length: 16 amino acids. CDR3 in DNA: TGTGCCAGCAGTGCAGAGACTTCCGATAGCACAGATACGCAGTATTTT. This encodes CASSAETSDSTDTQYF.

This clonotype was recorded a few times. A single base separates this from a much larger clone, so it may be a read error. This chain uses TRBV12-3 or TRBV12-4 with TRBJ2-7, with D possibly matching TRBD1 (6 bases). The CDR3 covers 19 residues. V was clipped by 6 bases and J by 2 bases, with 29 bases between them. CDR3 amino acids: CASSPTLENSGVHPYEQYF. CDR3 nucleotide sequence: TGTGCCAGCAGCCCGACGTTGGAAAACTCAGGGGTCCACCCCTACGAGCAGTACTTC.

Concerning this clonotype: Without the conserved terminal phenylalanine or tryptophan, this CDR3 likely stems from a read error. The chain joins TRBV18 to TRBJ1-2; no definite D call. Germline lookup yields CDR1 KGHSH and CDR2 LQKENI. V was cut by 3 bases and J by 8 bases, with 13 bases left in between. The CDR3 loop spans 13 amino acids. The CDR3 nucleotides read TGTGCCAGCTCACCGGGAGGACCGAGGGGCTACACCCTC. Encoded protein: CASSPGGPRGYTL.

This clonotype was picked up many times. V is TRBV20-1 and J is TRBJ2-1; 10 nucleotides align to TRBD2. Germline values: CDR1 DFQATT, CDR2 SNEGSKA (reference sequence). J was trimmed by 7 bases and V by 6 bases; bases with no gene match: 12. This CDR3 spans 15 amino acids. This chain's CDR3 is CSAPFIAGGRNEQFF. The CDR3 DNA is TGCAGTGCGCCTTTTATAGCGGGAGGTCGGAATGAGCAGTTCTTC.

The chain combines TRBV14 with TRBJ2-7; 9 bases fit TRBD2. The germline V gene has CDR1 SGHDN and CDR2 FVKESK. Losses at the gene ends were 0 bases for V and 7 bases for J; bases not matched to a gene: 10. The CDR3 runs to 16 residues. The CDR3 DNA reads TGTGCCAGCAGCCAAGATGTAGCGGGAGTTAACAATGAGCAGTACTTC. It translates to CASSQDVAGVNNEQYF.

This CDR3 reads CASSELFLGSSSYNEQFF. CDR3 sequence (DNA): TGTGCCAGCAGTGAACTCTTTCTCGGGAGCTCCTCCTACAATGAGCAGTTCTTC. V usage is TRBV2 and J usage is TRBJ2-1; D possibly corresponds to TRBD2 (6 bases). Trimming left V 2 bases short and J 0 bases short, with 17 bases between. The CDR3 is 18 residues long. CDR1 and CDR2 (germline): SNHLY, FYNNEI. The whole variable domain, remainder taken from reference TRBV2 and TRBJ2-1, is EPEVTQTPSHQVTQMGQEVILRCVPISNHLYFYWYRQILGQKVEFLVSFYNNEISEKSEIFDDQFSVERPDGSNFTLKIRSTKLEDSAMYFCASSELFLGSSSYNEQFFGPGTRLTVL.

This clonotype was detected ten times or more. The V gene is TRBV3-1, the J gene TRBJ2-7, with a tentative D call TRBD2 (5 bases). Germline V gene data show CDR1 as LGHDT and CDR2 as YNNKEL (reference sequence). The germline V and J ends were trimmed by 3 bases and 4 bases, with 7 bases remaining between them. CDR3 length equals 12 residues. The CDR3 loop reads CASSHGLYEQYF. CDR3 DNA sequence: TGTGCCAGCAGCCACGGACTTTACGAGCAGTACTTC.

This clonotype was seen a handful of times. This sequence joins TRBV7-9 and TRBJ2-3; D not resolved. CDR1 and CDR2 (germline): SEHNR, FQNEAQ (reference sequence). Trimming removed 3 bases at V and 6 bases at J, with 10 bases between. There are 13 residues in the CDR3. The CDR3 loop reads CASSFLVPDTQYF. The CDR3 coding sequence is TGTGCCAGCAGCTTCCTAGTCCCCGATACGCAGTATTTT.

As to this clonotype: Being one base from a much bigger clone, this may be a read error. V gene TRBV3-1 combines with J gene TRBJ2-7; TRBD2 matches at 10 bases. The germline V gene encodes CDR1 LGHDT and CDR2 YNNKEL (reference sequence). The ends lost 1 base at V and 0 bases at J; junction bases unmatched: 15. The length of the CDR3 is 20 residues. The CDR3 DNA follows: TGTGCCAGCAGCCAAGCAACCGGGACTAGCGACCCGAGGATCTCCTACGAGCAGTACTTC. Encoded protein: CASSQATGTSDPRISYEQYF.

This clonotype has a single count. The genes are TRBV5-6 and TRBJ1-2; perhaps TRBD1 as D (6 bases). V was pared by 1 base and J by 3 bases, with 16 bases between. The CDR3 spans 16 residues. CDR1 SGHDT and CDR2 YYEEEE come from the germline V gene. As DNA, the CDR3 is TGTGCCAGCAGCTTGACTAGGCGGGGGCCTCACTATGGCTACACCTTC. This encodes CASSLTRRGPHYGYTF.

This clonotype was seen repeatedly, ten times or more. The chain uses TRBV3-1 and TRBJ2-7; D is ambiguous. There are 14 residues in the CDR3. Germline values: CDR1 LGHDT, CDR2 YNNKEL (reference sequence). The V and J ends lost 0 bases and 10 bases respectively, with 16 bases between them. DNA for the CDR3: TGTGCCAGCAGCCAAGATAGCAGGTCTACGAAACAGTACTTC. Residues: CASSQDSRSTKQYF.

This clonotype was counted ten times or more. The chain carries TRBV18 and TRBJ1-2, with D unclear. The CDR3 runs to 15 residues. V lost 5 bases to trimming and J lost 8 bases, with 21 bases between them. The germline gives CDR1 KGHSH, CDR2 LQKENI. CDR3: CASSREDGPSWGYTF. The CDR3 DNA is TGTGCCAGCTCAAGAGAGGACGGCCCGTCATGGGGCTACACCTTC.

This clonotype occurred many times. V gene TRBV12-3 or TRBV12-4 combines with J gene TRBJ2-7, with 9 bases fitting TRBD1. The CDR3 totals 14 residues. J gave up 7 bases and V 2 bases, and 6 bases lay outside the gene matches. CDR3 coding DNA: TGTGCCAGCAGTTTACGGACAGGGGCGGGGGAGCAGTACTTC. This encodes CASSLRTGAGEQYF.

This sequence joins TRBV6-2 or TRBV6-3 and TRBJ2-3; a possible D gene is TRBD2 (5 bases). The germline V and J ends were trimmed by 5 bases and 2 bases, with 17 bases remaining between them. Germline assignment: CDR1 MNHEY and CDR2 SVGEGT. There are 16 residues in the CDR3. In DNA form, the CDR3 reads TGTGCCAGCAGTCACGATATAGCGATTGTCACAGATACGCAGTATTTT. It encodes CASSHDIAIVTDTQYF.

This clonotype has ten or more counts. The chain combines TRBV28 with TRBJ1-3; D possibly corresponds to TRBD1 (5 bases). Germline values: CDR1 MDHEN, CDR2 SYDVKM. V lost 5 bases to trimming and J lost 4 bases, with 15 bases between them. The CDR3 consists of 15 residues. The CDR3 protein is CASSPLGWTGNTIYF. In nucleotides, the CDR3 is TGTGCCAGCAGTCCCCTTGGCTGGACAGGAAACACCATATATTTT.

This clonotype was observed a few times. The chain combines TRBV5-1 with TRBJ2-2, with 9 bases that match TRBD1. The junction had 6 bases not matched to a gene; V was cut back by 4 bases and J by 5 bases. The CDR3 is 15 amino acids. Per germline, CDR1 SGHRS and CDR2 YFSETQ. CDR3 in DNA: TGCGCCAGCAGCGTAGGGACAGGGAGAACCGGGGAGCTGTTTTTT. Amino acids: CASSVGTGRTGELFF.

In its sample, this clonotype was seen many times. The chain joins TRBV6-1 to TRBJ2-1, with TRBD2 identical over 7 bases. There are 16 residues in the CDR3. Germline V gives CDR1 MNHNS, CDR2 SASEGT. V dropped 5 bases and J dropped 0; count of bases not matched to a gene: 7. Here the CDR3 reads CASSPLAESSYNEQFF. CDR3 nucleotide sequence: TGTGCCAGCAGTCCCCTAGCGGAAAGCTCCTACAATGAGCAGTTCTTC.

The sample holds a few counts of this clonotype. The J gene is TRBJ2-1, the V gene TRBV10-1, with TRBD2 matching 10 bases. The trim removed 3 bases at V and 7 bases at J, leaving 6 bases unmatched. Looked up from germline, CDR1 is WNHNN and CDR2 is SYGVQD (reference sequence). The CDR3 loop spans 15 amino acids. The CDR3 DNA reads as TGCGCCAGCAGTGACAGCGGGGGGGCCGGGAATGAGCAGTTCTTC. Encoded protein: CASSDSGGAGNEQFF.

This clonotype was picked up many times. The gene calls are TRBV30 and TRBJ1-2; 8 nucleotides match TRBD1. This CDR3 comprises 14 residues. Trimming removed 2 bases from V and 8 bases from J; junction bases left unmatched: 10. The germline V gene encodes CDR1 GTSNPN and CDR2 SVGIG (reference sequence). CDR3 DNA sequence: TGTGCCTGGAGTTTCCTCCAGGGGGCAGGCGGCTACACCTTC. It codes for CAWSFLQGAGGYTF.

This clonotype was seen repeatedly, ten times or more. This chain uses TRBV18 with TRBJ2-1; no firm D call. V was pared by 0 bases and J by 10 bases, with 7 bases between. The CDR3 covers 12 residues. The V gene's germline CDR1 is KGHSH and CDR2 LQKENI. The CDR3 region is CASSPPLREQFF. The DNA for the CDR3 is TGTGCCAGCTCACCACCCCTACGGGAGCAGTTCTTC.